This TCR beta chain was sequenced in a study of blood T cells in healthy people across ages (dated by TCRdb to between 2015 and 2016). Regarding the complete study: In model experiments, roughly one uniquely barcoded TCR beta cDNA molecule per two T cells was captured by template switching. Age-related changes in TCR beta repertoire diversity were measured in the study by deep sequencing normalized with unique cDNA molecular identifiers. The donors were divided into four age groups: young (average 16 years), middle-aged (about 40), aged (about 60) and long-lived (approximately 74). To avoid experimental bias, donors of different ages were spread randomly across the sequencing lanes. For two donors (one aged 18 to 30 and one aged 80 or older), the study analyzed two additional independent replicas of 1 million unique cDNA reads from the same blood draw. Broad study findings and their caveats: Donor CMV infection status was unknown, potentially confounding age-related changes in expanded clonotypes. Observed TCR beta diversity per million T cells fell roughly linearly with age, and a significant reduction was already apparent by age around 40. Bulk unsorted PBMC profiling prevented conclusive comparison of naive and antigen-experienced compartments. The percentage of naive T cells measured by flow cytometry correlated strongly with observed TCR beta diversity. Estimates of total diversity from one million sequenced T cells were regarded as lower bounds and underestimates. Compared with the aged group, the long-lived group had more naive CD4+ T cells, fewer expanded clones and increased TCR diversity, a pattern suggesting age selection.

The donors were roughly 38 Caucasian individuals from Russia, aged about 6 to 100 years, who were systemically healthy. Ten milliliters of peripheral blood were drawn from each donor into EDTA-treated Vacutainer tubes. PBMCs were isolated by Ficoll-Paque density-gradient centrifugation, with at least 7 million obtained per sample. Total RNA, at least 5.5 micrograms per sample, was extracted from PBMCs with Trizol reagent. For every donor, flow cytometry on a PBMC aliquot measured the percentage of naive CD45RAhigh/CD27high T cells. Library preparation was by 5' RACE. Sequenced on an Illumina HiSeq 2500. A second PCR of roughly 7 to 12 cycles was performed with a sample-barcoded 5' primer and a J-beta primer mix. A template-switch 5' adaptor carrying 12 random nucleotides introduced a unique molecular identifier onto each TCR beta cDNA molecule. At least 3 million CDR3-containing paired-end reads were obtained from each sample. The Mint cDNA synthesis kit, primed by a TRBC-specific oligonucleotide, was used to synthesize first-strand cDNA from all RNA. Following uracil-DNA glycosylase treatment, a first 18-cycle PCR with universal primers M1SS and BC2_uni_R was performed on all cDNA. As for the authors' bioinformatics: For normalization, 1 million high-quality reads were randomly selected from each sample, with every read carrying a distinct molecular identifier. Reads with shared molecular identifiers were discarded instead of being binned into consensus sequences. CDR3 identification, clonotype clustering and error correction used MiTCR with a Q25 quality threshold and the strictest error-elimination algorithm. A nonparametric unseen species model using Euler transformation provided a lower-bound estimate of total TCR beta diversity. TCRdb trimmed the raw reads at Q25, called clones with MiXCR and kept productive beta chains. Identical CDR3 protein sequences are pooled into one entry, listed with their most common genes and DNA. For this entry, the V and J calls and clone size follow TCRdb and not the study's own pipeline. The sample yields about a million distinct CDR3 sequences; just over 50% were counted once. The biggest ten clones account for 20% to 25% of the sample.

The CDR3 holds 13 amino acids from the cysteine to the phenylalanine. Only the CDR3 region is kept as DNA, spanning 39 bases read in frame from base 1. The V end loses 3 bases and the J end loses 0 bases, and a stretch of 8 bases separates them. The germline V gene sets CDR1 to SQVTM and CDR2 to ANQGSEA. This clonotype was seen a handful of times. Its cognate antigen has yet to be identified. Within one base of it there is no much larger clone, and no base qualities were kept. The V gene is TRBV29-1 and the J gene is TRBJ1-1, with no reliable assignment of the D segment. This TCR derives from a woman aged 60-70 years in good health. The sequencing sample was made of blood. The DNA sequence follows: TGCAGCGTTGATGAGGCTATGAACACTGAAGCTTTCTTT. Translated, it gives CSVDEAMNTEAFF.